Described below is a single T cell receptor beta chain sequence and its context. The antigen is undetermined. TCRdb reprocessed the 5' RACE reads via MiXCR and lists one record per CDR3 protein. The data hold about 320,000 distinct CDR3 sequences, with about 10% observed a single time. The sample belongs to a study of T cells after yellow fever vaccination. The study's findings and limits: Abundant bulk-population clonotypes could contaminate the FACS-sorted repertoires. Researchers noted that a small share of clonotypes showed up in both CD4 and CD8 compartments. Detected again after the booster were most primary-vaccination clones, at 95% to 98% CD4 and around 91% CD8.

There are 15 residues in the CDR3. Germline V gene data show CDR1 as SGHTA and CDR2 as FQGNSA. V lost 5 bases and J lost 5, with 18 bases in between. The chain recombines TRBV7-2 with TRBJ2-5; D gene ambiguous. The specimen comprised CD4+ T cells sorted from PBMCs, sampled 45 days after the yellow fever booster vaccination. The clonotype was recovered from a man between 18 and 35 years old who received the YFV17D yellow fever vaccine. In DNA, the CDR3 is TGTGCCAGCAGCCCCACCCGGGCCGCTGGGGAGACCCAGTACTTC. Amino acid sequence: CASSPTRAAGETQYF.